Sequencing of this T cell receptor beta chain was carried out in a study of OX40 agonist ivuxolimab in advanced cancers. The ends lost 2 bases at V and 4 bases at J; junction bases unmatched: 4. This CDR3 has 16 amino acids. Germline-derived CDR1 and CDR2 are KGHSH and LQKENI. TCRdb's table, derived via immunoSEQ multiplex PCR, lists solely in-frame clones and lacks some. The sample yields 80,000 to 130,000 clones, approximately 90% seen once. The V gene is TRBV18, the J gene TRBJ2-2; 10 bases are a match to TRBD1. Sequencing used CD4+ or CD8+ T cells sorted from blood, obtained in a trial of the OX40 agonist ivuxolimab. The receptor's source is an adult with an advanced solid tumor such as melanoma, head and neck, liver or kidney cancer. The CDR3 DNA follows: TGTGCCAGCTCACCAGCGGGGACAGGGGTCACCGGGGAGCTGTTTTTT. Translated, it gives CASSPAGTGVTGELFF.